Described below is a single T cell receptor beta chain sequence and its context. The antigen is unknown. PCR amplification relied on 60 Vbeta primers (plus 13 Jbeta primers). The table came from immunoSEQ multiplex PCR; TCRdb's copy has only in-frame clones and leaves some out. Its listing shows 40,000 to 60,000 clones. These data originate in a study of cytomegalovirus exposure and HLA in healthy donors. CDR1 is SGHAT and CDR2 is FQNNGV in the germline V gene. The CDR3 sequence is 11 residues long. Trimming pared 8 bases from V and 6 bases from J, leaving 11 bases between. General study findings and limits: In a later analysis, the majority of CMV-associated beta chains seemingly showed HLA restriction. A later analysis showed TCR association rates differing by HLA locus, peaking at DRB1 and lowest at HLA-C.

The receptor comes from a female donor in good health and CMV-seronegative. Sequencing used PBMCs. The rearrangement uses TRBV11-2 and TRBJ2-7; D is ambiguous. The DNA of the CDR3 is TGTGCCAGCGGGCGTCGAAGCGAGCAGTACTTC. This gives the protein CASGRRSEQYF.